These T cell receptor beta chains were read from a single sample in a study of identical twins. Each CDR3 protein gets one entry after TCRdb re-called the 5' RACE reads with MiXCR. The sample lists roughly 570,000 distinct CDR3 sequences, around a tenth occurring once. Separately, the same data were catalogued under a study of yellow fever vaccine responses in identical twins.

The sequencing sample was made of PBMCs. The receptor set was obtained from a woman between 18 and 30 years old in good health. Both conserved end residues are trimmed from each CDR3. D genes are given only for firm matches. Rows may omit the clone size; those that give it use once, few, many or a size class.

D	V	size	J	length	CDR3
TRBD1	TRBV6-5	few	TRBJ1-5	13	ASSYIGQGYQPQH
-	TRBV2	few	TRBJ2-3	14	ASRSIGLAGTDTQY
TRBD1	TRBV7-9	-	TRBJ2-7	12	ASSSGTAVYEQY
-	TRBV7-2	few	TRBJ2-1	13	ASSFAPGGGNEQF
-	TRBV24-1	many	TRBJ2-1	14	ATSDIPRPNRNEQF
-	TRBV2	few	TRBJ1-4	12	ASRPYISNEKLF
TRBD2	TRBV7-2	many	TRBJ2-1	14	ASSGRGTSGMYEQF
TRBD1	TRBV20-1	-	TRBJ2-1	11	SACRDRGSEQF
-	TRBV29-1	-	TRBJ2-1	13	SVDLSGRSLNEQF
-	TRBV3-1	-	TRBJ1-5	11	ASSRSSNQPQH
TRBD2	TRBV29-1	-	TRBJ2-7	11	SVAGGATREQY
-	TRBV30	-	TRBJ1-1	12	AWRIRTANTEAF
-	TRBV4-1	many	TRBJ2-5	11	ASSHRAAETQY
TRBD1	TRBV27	-	TRBJ2-1	13	ASSRTGGRVDEQF
-	TRBV6-5	many	TRBJ1-1	11	ASSSPGVTEAF
-	TRBV7-9	few	TRBJ2-7	13	ASSYARGEPLEQY
TRBD2	TRBV7-6	few	TRBJ2-3	16	ASSFGRGGKRITDTQY
TRBD2	TRBV5-1	-	TRBJ2-2	13	ASSLEASSGGELF
TRBD2	TRBV19	-	TRBJ2-1	12	ASSSPLRDYKQF
-	TRBV21-1	-	TRBJ2-3	12	ASFPGLGTDTQY
-	TRBV19	-	TRBJ2-7	13	ASSIVGGTPYEQY
-	TRBV27	many	TRBJ2-7	11	ASSLSGDHEQY
-	TRBV25-1	many	TRBJ1-5	11	ASSGQAHQPQH
-	TRBV28	many	TRBJ1-3	14	ASSLSGRSSGNTIY
TRBD1	TRBV12-3/TRBV12-4	few	TRBJ2-3	13	ASTVQGTQTDTQY
TRBD2	TRBV4-1	many	TRBJ2-5	12	ASSQAGGWETQY
TRBD1	TRBV5-1	few	TRBJ1-4	13	ASSAGTGTDEKLF
TRBD2	TRBV7-2	few	TRBJ2-1	13	ASSFDSGGYNEQF
-	TRBV11-2	many	TRBJ2-7	16	ASRPDRGTSGGSYEQY
-	TRBV19	few	TRBJ1-1	12	ASSSRVQNTEAF
TRBD1	TRBV18	few	TRBJ2-7	16	ASSPPIWDRTGGYEQY
TRBD2	TRBV3-1	few	TRBJ2-5	14	ASSQVGPSGGETQY
TRBD2	TRBV29-1	-	TRBJ2-3	9	SVEDQAGPY
TRBD2	TRBV10-3	few	TRBJ2-5	14	AISEGLAGGQETQY
TRBD2	TRBV20-1	few	TRBJ2-5	13	SARTSGRATQTQY
TRBD2	TRBV6-1	few	TRBJ2-2	15	ASSPHTGLAVTGELF
-	TRBV10-3	few	TRBJ2-3	15	ATEGVGSIESTDTQY
TRBD1	TRBV28	-	TRBJ1-1	13	ASRTGGAGNTEAF
-	TRBV11-1	-	TRBJ2-2	11	ASSLDIGGELF
TRBD2	TRBV9	-	TRBJ2-5	12	ASGATSGQETQY
-	TRBV30	few	TRBJ1-2	11	AWSVGQLYGYT
-	TRBV10-3	many	TRBJ2-5	12	AIRGGGPQETQY
TRBD2	TRBV7-8	-	TRBJ2-3	14	ASSGRGSGVPDTQY
TRBD1	TRBV4-3	few	TRBJ1-4	15	ASSQDISGTGEPKLF
TRBD1	TRBV12-5	few	TRBJ2-5	11	ASGRDRKETQY
TRBD2	TRBV9	-	TRBJ2-3	17	ASSGGLAGGQWGTDTQY
-	TRBV29-1	few	TRBJ2-7	10	SVRGTAAEQY
TRBD1	TRBV29-1	many	TRBJ2-5	14	SVERQGARYQETQY
TRBD1	TRBV12-3/TRBV12-4	many	TRBJ2-2	14	ASSSRQGAITGELF
-	TRBV11-3	few	TRBJ2-1	11	ASSLEQNNEQF
TRBD1	TRBV6-1	many	TRBJ1-2	13	ASRHTGDRGYGYT
TRBD2	TRBV20-1	-	TRBJ2-3	15	SARPLWTSASTDTQY
TRBD1	TRBV20-1	many	TRBJ2-3	10	SVQGDADTQY
TRBD1	TRBV28	-	TRBJ1-2	14	ASMTGVRLGRYGYT
TRBD1	TRBV20-1	-	TRBJ2-7	13	SARALGQPSYEQY
-	TRBV6-2/TRBV6-3	few	TRBJ1-1	12	ASSSQGLNTEAF
-	TRBV11-2	many	TRBJ2-1	13	ASSFWGDSYNEQF
TRBD1	TRBV7-9	-	TRBJ1-2	11	ASSLVGGVGYT
TRBD1	TRBV6-5	many	TRBJ2-7	13	ASSYSRGNSYEQY